A single sample is the source of the 22 T cell receptor beta chains below, sequenced in a study of T cell responses to AZD1222 COVID-19 vaccine. Here immunoSEQ multiplex PCR was the method, and the copy in TCRdb shows in-frame clones only, minus some. The sample consists of fewer than 130,000 clones, 87% of them appearing once. Sequencing was performed on peripheral blood, taken 28 days after the second AZD1222 dose. All receptors come from an adult who received the AZD1222 COVID-19 vaccine.

The chain combines TRBV14 with TRBJ1-1; D gene unclear. Germline CDR1 SGHDN, CDR2 FVKESK. The length of the CDR3 is 13 residues. With 6 bases removed from V and 4 bases from J, the gap between germline ends came to 12 bases. The CDR3 DNA is TGTGCCAGCAGGCTTGGGCGGGGCACTGAAGCTTTCTTT. This sequence encodes CASRLGRGTEAFF.

The chain employs TRBV5-5 and TRBJ2-1; TRBD2 agrees at 13 bases. V was pared by 1 base and J by 4 bases, with 5 bases of the junction left unmatched. CDR1 and CDR2 (germline): SGHKS, YYEKEE (reference sequence). This CDR3 is 17 amino acids long. The CDR3 DNA is TGTGCCAGCAGCTTGTTGGGGACTAGCGGGAAATACAATGAGCAGTTCTTC. It specifies CASSLLGTSGKYNEQFF.

The chain carries TRBV5-6 and TRBJ2-5; D is uncertain. This CDR3 is built from 12 residues. Per germline, CDR1 SGHDT and CDR2 YYEEEE. Trimming cost V 2 bases and J 5 bases, with 7 bases left between them. CDR3 DNA sequence: TGTGCCAGCAGCTTATCGGGCGAGACCCAGTACTTC. Its translation is CASSLSGETQYF.

This clone was found a few times. The chain carries TRBV10-2 and TRBJ2-3; 7 nucleotides match TRBD2. The junction had 2 bases not matched to a gene; V was cut back by 2 bases and J by 0 bases. The length of the CDR3 is 15 residues. CDR1 and CDR2 from the germline V gene are WSHSY and SAAADI. For the CDR3, the DNA is TGCGCCAGCAGTGAGCGGGAGGCGAGCACAGATACGCAGTATTTT. Its protein product is CASSEREASTDTQYF.

This clone was counted once. The chain links TRBV30 to TRBJ1-2; D might be TRBD1 (6 bases). The germline CDR1 and CDR2 sequences are GTSNPN and SVGIG (reference sequence). V lost 1 base and J 5 bases, leaving 17 bases between the germline ends. The CDR3 runs 15 residues. In nucleotides, the CDR3 is TGTGCCTGGAGTGCCCGACGGGGGCTAGGATATGGCTACACCTTC. Translated: CAWSARRGLGYGYTF.

In nucleotides, the CDR3 is TGTGCCATCAGCCCTACAGGGGGGTCCCCCTATGGCTACACCTTC. It codes for CAISPTGGSPYGYTF. V usage is TRBV10-3 and J usage is TRBJ1-2; 8 bases fit TRBD1. Trimming cost V 6 bases and J 4 bases; bases outside gene matches: 10. Germline loops: CDR1 ENHRY, CDR2 SYGVKD. The CDR3 contains 15 residues.

This clone was counted only a few times. This chain links TRBV2 with TRBJ2-2, with D tentatively TRBD2 (7 bases). Trimming left V 9 bases short and J 3 bases short, with 17 bases between. CDR3 length: 15 amino acids. Per germline, CDR1 SNHLY and CDR2 FYNNEI. CDR3 nucleotide sequence: TGTGCCAGTGAGGGGGAGCGGGGATACACCGGGGAGCTGTTTTTT. It yields the protein CASEGERGYTGELFF.

The rearrangement links TRBV6-5 to TRBJ1-6; D gene ambiguous. CDR3 length equals 13 residues. Germline CDR1 reads MNHEY; CDR2 reads SVGAGI. V dropped 5 bases and J dropped 7 bases, with 9 bases sitting between them. The CDR3 region has the DNA TGTGCCAGCAGTCTATCCAGGAATTCACCCCTCCACTTT. Residues: CASSLSRNSPLHF.

This clone appeared once. The V call is TRBV28, the J call TRBJ2-7, with a possible D match to TRBD1 (6 bases). CDR1 MDHEN and CDR2 SYDVKM come from the germline V gene. Between the trimmed V and J ends, which lost 5 bases and 2 bases, there was a span of 25 bases. The CDR3 extends over 18 amino acids. This chain's CDR3 is CASSGGDEQVRIAYEQYF. The CDR3 DNA is TGTGCCAGCAGTGGGGGCGACGAACAGGTCCGAATCGCCTACGAGCAGTACTTC.

The chain joins TRBV9 to TRBJ2-1; 10 bases align to TRBD2. V lost 3 bases, J lost 2 bases, and 2 bases stayed unmatched. The germline V gene has CDR1 SGDLS and CDR2 YYNGEE. This CDR3 is built from 15 residues. The CDR3 DNA follows: TGTGCCAGCAGCGGAACTAGCGGGACCTACAATGAGCAGTTCTTC. Encoded protein: CASSGTSGTYNEQFF.

The rearrangement uses TRBV30 and TRBJ1-1; D possibly corresponds to TRBD1 (5 bases). With 4 bases removed from V and 6 bases from J, the gap between germline ends came to 12 bases. The CDR3 spans 12 residues. CDR1 is GTSNPN and CDR2 is SVGIG in the germline V gene (reference sequence). The chain's CDR3 is CAWIRVGAEAFF. The CDR3 DNA sequence: TGTGCCTGGATCAGGGTAGGGGCTGAAGCTTTCTTT.

This clone was observed once. The V and J genes are TRBV19 and TRBJ1-1; possible D gene TRBD1, 5 bases. Germline V CDR1 and CDR2: LNHDA, SQIVND (reference sequence). The CDR3 is 14 amino acids. V shed 3 bases and J shed 4 bases, with 12 bases lying between them. DNA of the CDR3: TGTGCCAGTAGTATGGGCAGGGAATCCACTGAAGCTTTCTTT. Its translation: CASSMGRESTEAFF.

This clone has only one observation. The rearrangement joins TRBV7-3 to TRBJ2-2; D perhaps matches TRBD2 (6 bases). V was clipped by 5 bases and J by 4 bases, with 20 bases between them. CDR1 SGHTA and CDR2 FQGTGA come from the germline V gene. This CDR3 contains 17 residues. The chain's CDR3 is CASSLSGSGLATGELFF. As DNA, the CDR3 is TGTGCCAGCAGCCTTAGCGGAAGTGGGTTGGCCACCGGGGAGCTGTTTTTT.

The chain carries TRBV14 and TRBJ2-7; D unresolved. Trimming took 3 bases from V and 6 from J, leaving 15 bases between them. CDR3 length: 14 amino acids. The germline gives CDR1 SGHDN, CDR2 FVKESK. In DNA, the CDR3 is TGTGCCAGCAGCCATTGGGCTGGAAAAGGCGAGCAGTACTTC. This translates into CASSHWAGKGEQYF.

J is TRBJ2-1 and V is TRBV25-1; D may correspond to TRBD1 or TRBD2 (6 bases each). Germline CDR1 reads MGHDK; CDR2 reads SYGVNS. This CDR3 spans 16 amino acids. Trimming took off 2 bases at V and 8 bases at J, with 19 bases between the two ends. Written as DNA, the CDR3 is TGTGCCAGCAGTGAAAGCCTCTACGGGGGCTCGGATGAGCAGTTCTTC. Amino acids: CASSESLYGGSDEQFF. The whole variable domain, remainder taken from reference TRBV25-1 and TRBJ2-1, is EADIYQTPRYLVIGTGKKITLECSQTMGHDKMYWYQQDPGMELHLIHYSYGVNSTEKGDLSSESTVSRIRTEHFPLTLESARPSHTSQYLCASSESLYGGSDEQFFGPGTRLTVL.

On this clone: The same CDR3 arises from other DNA sequences in this sample as well. The chain employs TRBV6-5 and TRBJ1-6; D remains unclear. The V end was cut by 0 bases, the J end by 3 bases, with 0 bases between. The germline gives CDR1 MNHEY, CDR2 SVGAGI. The CDR3 consists of 13 residues. In DNA, the CDR3 is TGTGCCAGCAGTTACTCCTATAATTCACCCCTCCACTTT. Translating it yields CASSYSYNSPLHF.

The chain recombines TRBV28 with TRBJ1-1, with a weak D call TRBD1 (6 bases). The V and J ends lost 2 bases and 6 bases respectively, with 16 bases between them. The germline gives CDR1 MDHEN, CDR2 SYDVKM. CDR3 size: 15 residues. CDR3 nucleotide sequence: TGTGCCAGCAGTTTAAACAGGGAAGGAATTCCTGAAGCTTTCTTT. Protein product: CASSLNREGIPEAFF.

The rearrangement uses TRBV6-2 or TRBV6-3 and TRBJ1-4; TRBD1 agrees at 9 bases. This CDR3 spans 16 amino acids. CDR1 and CDR2 from the germline V gene are MNHEY and SVGEGT. V was clipped by 4 bases and J by 6 bases; unmatched bases: 9. This CDR3 is CASSFLPGTGHEKLFF. The CDR3, as DNA: TGTGCCAGCAGTTTTCTTCCCGGGACAGGGCATGAAAAACTGTTTTTT.

This clone came up many times. This rearrangement joins TRBV5-8 to TRBJ1-1, with 9 bases identical to TRBD1. The CDR3 has 16 residues. Germline CDR1 and CDR2: SGHTS and YDEGEE. V lost 5 bases, J lost 4 bases, and 12 bases stayed unmatched. Here the CDR3 reads CASRADRGKRTTEAFF. CDR3 nucleotides: TGTGCCAGCAGGGCGGACAGGGGTAAACGAACCACTGAAGCTTTCTTT.

The J gene is TRBJ1-5, the V gene TRBV18, with D unclear. The CDR3 loop spans 14 amino acids. Per germline, CDR1 KGHSH and CDR2 LQKENI. Trimming cost V 2 bases and J 1 base, with 6 bases left between them. The CDR3 nucleotides read TGTGCCAGCTCACCAGGATTGAGCAATCAGCCCCAGCATTTT. It is translated as CASSPGLSNQPQHF.

V is TRBV7-8 and J is TRBJ2-5; 15 nucleotides align to TRBD2. This CDR3 region has 16 residues. V lost 3 bases to trimming and J lost 4 bases; unmatched junction nucleotides: 3. Germline CDR1 reads SGHVS; CDR2 reads FQNEAQ. The CDR3 is CASSLWTSGRAETQYF. CDR3 DNA: TGTGCCAGCAGCTTGTGGACTAGCGGGAGGGCAGAGACCCAGTACTTC.

About this clone itself: A read error may account for a junction end that differs from germline. V and J are TRBV2 and TRBJ2-3; TRBD2 aligns across 8 bases. CDR1 is SNHLY, CDR2 FYNNEI, per germline. The CDR3 loop spans 15 amino acids. CDR3 in amino acids: CASREGGTSTDTQYF. DNA for the CDR3: TGTGCCAGCAGGGAAGGCGGGACTAGTACAGATACGCAGTATTTT.